Listed below are T cell receptor beta chains from one sample, sequenced in a study of human T cells and chemical hapten exposure. Using its own MiXCR run on the RACE reads, TCRdb lists one record per CDR3 protein. The data hold 95,000 to 150,000 distinct CDR3 sequences, with roughly 12% observed a single time. The specimen comprised whole blood, sampled in connection with sensitization to the hapten diphenylcyclopropenone (DPC). These receptors all stem from a young woman with alopecia areata. Some clones in this sample may be carry-over from other donors' samples. Each CDR3 is given without its conserved first and last residue. Fields, in order: V gene, CDR3 protein.

V: TRBV29-1
CDR3: SVARVNEQY

V: TRBV29-1
CDR3: SATGITYEQY

V: TRBV18
CDR3: ASSRTGGPETQY

V: TRBV7-6
CDR3: ASSLERTDTQY

V: TRBV7-3
CDR3: ASSLIGGSTSYEQY

V: TRBV18
CDR3: ASSSSEGLPDQPQH

V: TRBV18
CDR3: ASSPGETQY

V: TRBV27
CDR3: ASRKTGNHYTEAF

V: TRBV6-1
CDR3: ASRKGQAGDTEAF

V: TRBV12-3/TRBV12-4
CDR3: ASSLVGRGINSPLH

V: TRBV20-1
CDR3: SAREERGQETQY

V: TRBV27
CDR3: ASSYRAGTEAF

V: TRBV20-1
CDR3: SPKQGALGYT

V: TRBV20-1
CDR3: SGTGTGGAANEKLF

V: TRBV6-2/TRBV6-3
CDR3: ASSWDRNSGANVLT

V: TRBV27
CDR3: ATGRVREGSYEQY

V: TRBV24-1
CDR3: ATSDLPGIGGYT

V: TRBV11-2
CDR3: ASSLGMGVNEQF

V: TRBV3-1
CDR3: ASSQGPGPRGEQY

V: TRBV2
CDR3: ASSEAGWEQY

V: TRBV7-2
CDR3: ASSLGLAGGVNEQF

V: TRBV28
CDR3: ASSYRQETQY

V: TRBV7-2
CDR3: ASSLVNQPQH

V: TRBV5-4
CDR3: ASSLTGETQY

V: TRBV29-1
CDR3: SVERQGEAF

V: TRBV3-1
CDR3: ASSRDRPTINEKLF

V: TRBV29-1
CDR3: SVDRLRTVEGATNYGYT

V: TRBV20-1
CDR3: SVSRTEETQY

V: TRBV5-4
CDR3: ASRPQGYSEAF

V: TRBV7-9
CDR3: ASSYERGGIQY

V: TRBV28
CDR3: ASLTGAREKLF

V: TRBV6-2/TRBV6-3
CDR3: ASSRGQYSNQPQH

V: TRBV13
CDR3: ASSWAAAGGYT

V: TRBV29-1
CDR3: SAQVMGTGELF

V: TRBV4-3
CDR3: ASSQDLWTGDNSPLH

V: TRBV3-1
CDR3: ASSHAGTPKETQY

V: TRBV7-9
CDR3: AGGLADTRTQY

V: TRBV7-6
CDR3: ASSPPYMIQGKSTEAF

V: TRBV20-1
CDR3: SASLSNGNTIY

V: TRBV3-1
CDR3: ASSHCEGTGDSNQPQH

V: TRBV12-3/TRBV12-4
CDR3: ASRREMTGVYGYT

V: TRBV30
CDR3: ARSLGGAGSQPQH

V: TRBV6-2/TRBV6-3
CDR3: ASALWGGGYT

V: TRBV27
CDR3: ASSLLGEGQPQH

V: TRBV5-1
CDR3: ASSLPEPGSGELF

V: TRBV4-3
CDR3: ASSQDQGLGYGYT

V: TRBV2
CDR3: ASSIQQGVAYEQY

V: TRBV7-8
CDR3: ASSLVGGITDTQY

V: TRBV12-3/TRBV12-4
CDR3: ASSSTGTVIGNTEAF

V: TRBV28
CDR3: ASLPFWAAGANVLT

V: TRBV12-3/TRBV12-4
CDR3: ASSPGQPNEQF

V: TRBV29-1
CDR3: SVLAATDTQY

V: TRBV10-1
CDR3: ASSGASTSGQGYNEQF

V: TRBV20-1
CDR3: SARATITDTQY

V: TRBV11-2
CDR3: ASSFAGAPGYT

V: TRBV6-5
CDR3: ASSNTINEKLF

V: TRBV10-3
CDR3: AISDQVSYEQY